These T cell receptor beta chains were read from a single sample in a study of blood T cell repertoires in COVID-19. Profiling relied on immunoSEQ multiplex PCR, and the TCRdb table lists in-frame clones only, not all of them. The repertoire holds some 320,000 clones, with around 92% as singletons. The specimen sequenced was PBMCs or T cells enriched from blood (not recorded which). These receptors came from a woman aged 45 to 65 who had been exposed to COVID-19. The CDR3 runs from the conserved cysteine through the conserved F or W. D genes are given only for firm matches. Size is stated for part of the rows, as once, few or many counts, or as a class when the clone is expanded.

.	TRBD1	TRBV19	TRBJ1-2	TGTGCCAGTATCTCGGACAGGGGGCTCGCTGGCTACACCTTC	CASISDRGLAGYTF
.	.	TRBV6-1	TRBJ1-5	TGTGCCAGCAGTGAATACGGGACACCTCTTCGGAGCAATCAGCCCCAGCATTTT	CASSEYGTPLRSNQPQHF
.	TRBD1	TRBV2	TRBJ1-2	TGTGCCAGCAGTGAAGGACAGGGTTATGGCTACACCTTC	CASSEGQGYGYTF
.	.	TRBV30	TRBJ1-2	TGTGCCTGGAGCCGGGGGGAGGACTATGGCTACACCTTC	CAWSRGEDYGYTF
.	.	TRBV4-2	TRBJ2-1	TGTGCCAGCAGCCAGGGCTCCGGAGGGCCCATGGGGAATGAGCAGTTCTTC	CASSQGSGGPMGNEQFF
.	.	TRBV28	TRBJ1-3	TGTGCCAGCAGTTCTCTTACAGGGTTCTCTGGAAACACCATATATTTT	CASSSLTGFSGNTIYF
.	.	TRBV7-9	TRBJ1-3	TGTGCCAGCAGCTCGACAGTCCGACCCTCTGGAAACACCATATATTTT	CASSSTVRPSGNTIYF
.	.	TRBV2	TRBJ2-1	TGTGCCAGCAGTGAGAGTTTGGCGGGGGCCACCCTCGAGCAGTTCTTC	CASSESLAGATLEQFF
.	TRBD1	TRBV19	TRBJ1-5	TGTGCCACCACTCGAGGGACAGGCTTCAATCAGCCCCAGCATTTT	CATTRGTGFNQPQHF
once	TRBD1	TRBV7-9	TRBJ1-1	TGTGCCAGCAGCTTAGGGACAGGGTCGATTGAAGCTTTCTTT	CASSLGTGSIEAFF
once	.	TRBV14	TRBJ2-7	TGTGCCAGCAGTCCGGCACTAGCCTACGAGCAGTACTTC	CASSPALAYEQYF
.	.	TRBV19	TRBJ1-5	TGTGCCAGTAGTATAGTGCTAAGTGCCGTGAAGCCCCAGCATTTT	CASSIVLSAVKPQHF
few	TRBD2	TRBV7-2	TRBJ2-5	TGTGCCAGCAGCTTATGGCTAGCGGGCCAAGAGACCCAGTACTTC	CASSLWLAGQETQYF
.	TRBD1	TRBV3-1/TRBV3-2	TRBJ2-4	TGTGCCAGCAGCCAAGATCTTACAGGGGGGATCATTCAGTACTTC	CASSQDLTGGIIQYF
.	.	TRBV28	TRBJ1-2	TGTGCCAGCGGAGATATCCATGGCTACACCTTC	CASGDIHGYTF
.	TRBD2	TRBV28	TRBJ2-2	TGTGCCAGCAGTTTATCTACTAGCGGGAACACCGGGGAGCTGTTTTTT	CASSLSTSGNTGELFF
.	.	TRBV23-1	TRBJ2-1	TGCGCCAGCAGTCAACCCCTAAGAAGCTCCTACAATGAGCAGTTCTTC	CASSQPLRSSYNEQFF
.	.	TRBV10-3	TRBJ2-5	TGTGCCACCAGGTCAAGGACAGAGGGTGCCCAGTACTTC	CATRSRTEGAQYF
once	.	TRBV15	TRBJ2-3	TGTGCCACCAGCAGAGCCCTCGGGGGGCGGGGGAGCACAGATACGCAGTATTTT	CATSRALGGRGSTDTQYF
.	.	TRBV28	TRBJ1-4	TGTGCCAGCTGGCCAAACAGGGCAACTAATGAAAAACTGTTTTTT	CASWPNRATNEKLFF
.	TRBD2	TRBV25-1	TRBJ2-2	TGTGCCAGCAGTGACCTAGCGGGGGGTCACACCGGGGAGCTGTTTTTT	CASSDLAGGHTGELFF
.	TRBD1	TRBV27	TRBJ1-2	TGTGCCAGCAGTTTAAGACAGGGAGGAACCTATGGCTACACCTTC	CASSLRQGGTYGYTF
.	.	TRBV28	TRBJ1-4	TGTGCCAGCAGTTTATCTCCTCTGGCAGGGTTGGCTTTTGTGAAGACTAATGAAAAACTGTTTTTT	CASSLSPLAGLAFVKTNEKLFF
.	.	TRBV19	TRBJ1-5	TGTGCCAGTAGTACCCGGGGTAGCAATCAGCCCCAGCATTTT	CASSTRGSNQPQHF
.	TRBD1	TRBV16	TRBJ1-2	TGTGCCAGCAGCCAATCGGGGACAGGGATCCATGGCTACACCTTC	CASSQSGTGIHGYTF
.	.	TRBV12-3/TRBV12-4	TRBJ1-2	TGTGCCAGCAGCCACAGGGTTAACTATGGCTACACCTTC	CASSHRVNYGYTF
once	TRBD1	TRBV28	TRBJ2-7	TGTGCCAGCAGTTCCGGGACAGGGGGTCCCTACGAGCAGTACTTC	CASSSGTGGPYEQYF
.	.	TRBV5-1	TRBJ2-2	TGCGCCAGCAGCTTGAACAGCAACACCGGGGAGCTGTTTTTT	CASSLNSNTGELFF
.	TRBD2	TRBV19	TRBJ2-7	TGTGCCAGTAGTATCGGTAGCGGGGGGCCCTACGAGCAGTACTTC	CASSIGSGGPYEQYF
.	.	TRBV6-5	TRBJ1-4	TGTGCCAGCAGTTACCGAGTTCAGGGAGGGAGCGAAAAACTGTTTTTT	CASSYRVQGGSEKLFF
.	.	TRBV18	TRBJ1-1	TGTGCCAGCTCACCTAAATTGACAGATCGCACTGAAGCTTTCTTT	CASSPKLTDRTEAFF
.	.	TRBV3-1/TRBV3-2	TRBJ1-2	TGTGCCAGCAGCCAAGATCTGGGGGGCTATGGCTACACCTTC	CASSQDLGGYGYTF
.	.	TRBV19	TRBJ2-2	TGTGCCAGTAGTATCGGGGGGCCCGCCGGGGAGCTGTTTTTT	CASSIGGPAGELFF
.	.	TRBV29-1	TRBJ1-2	TGCAGCGTTGACAGCGGGGGTCCCTATGGCTACACCTTC	CSVDSGGPYGYTF
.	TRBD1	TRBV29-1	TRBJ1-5	TGCAGCGTTGGCGAGGGGGCCCTTCAGCCCCAGCATTTT	CSVGEGALQPQHF
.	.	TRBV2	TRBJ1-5	TGTGCCAGCAGTGACTCACAGGTGTTCAATCAGCCCCAGCATTTT	CASSDSQVFNQPQHF
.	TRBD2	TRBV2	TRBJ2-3	TGTGCCAGCAGTGAAATGGCTAGCGGGGCCAGCACAGATACGCAGTATTTT	CASSEMASGASTDTQYF
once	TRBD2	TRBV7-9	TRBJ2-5	TGTGCCAGCAGCTCAACCCGGGGGGGGGCGCCCGGGGTCGGAGAGACCCAGTACTTC	CASSSTRGGAPGVGETQYF
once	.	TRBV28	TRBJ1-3	TGTGCCAGCACCCAGGGTTTCTCTGGAAACACCATATATTTT	CASTQGFSGNTIYF
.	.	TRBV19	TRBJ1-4	TGTGCCAGTAGTACTGAGCGGGCTTCGAGAAAGATTAATGAAAAACTGTTTTTT	CASSTERASRKINEKLFF
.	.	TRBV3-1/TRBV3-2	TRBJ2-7	TGTGCCAGCAGCCCTTTCGGGGTAGGGCACGAGCAGTACTTC	CASSPFGVGHEQYF
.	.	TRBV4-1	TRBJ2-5	TGCGCCAGCAGCCACCTAACCCAGGGGTTGCGAGAGACCCAGTACTTC	CASSHLTQGLRETQYF
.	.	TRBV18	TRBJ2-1	TGTGCCAGCTCACCACCCGGCGGCTACAATGAGCAGTTCTTC	CASSPPGGYNEQFF
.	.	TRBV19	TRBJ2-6	TGTGCCAGTAGTTCCACTGGGGCCAACGTCCTGACTTTC	CASSSTGANVLTF
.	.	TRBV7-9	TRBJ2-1	TGTGCCAGCAGCTTAAGTGTCCTCGACGGGTGGTACAATGAGCAGTTCTTC	CASSLSVLDGWYNEQFF
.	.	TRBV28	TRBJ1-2	TGTGCCAGCAGTTTGGTGCGGTACTATGGCTACACCTTC	CASSLVRYYGYTF
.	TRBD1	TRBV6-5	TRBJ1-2	TGTGCCAGCAGTACCTACAGGGGTGAGGGCTACACCTTC	CASSTYRGEGYTF
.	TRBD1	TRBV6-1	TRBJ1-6	TGTGCCAGCAGTGAGGGACAGGGGGGATCCTATAATTCACCCCTCCACTTT	CASSEGQGGSYNSPLHF
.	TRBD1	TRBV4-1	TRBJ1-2	TGCGCCAGCAGCCCAAGGACAGGGGACTATGGCTACACCTTC	CASSPRTGDYGYTF
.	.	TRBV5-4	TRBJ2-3	TGTGCCAGCAGCAACAGGATTTCTAGCACAGATACGCAGTATTTT	CASSNRISSTDTQYF
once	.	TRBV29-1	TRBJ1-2	TGCAGCGTTGACACCTTGATCTCCGGACTCTATGGCTACACCTTC	CSVDTLISGLYGYTF
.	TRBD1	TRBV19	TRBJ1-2	TGTGCCAGTAGCCGGGACAGGGTAGGTGGCTACACCTTC	CASSRDRVGGYTF
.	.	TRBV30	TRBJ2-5	TGTGCCTGGAGTGTACTGAGTGGCAGGGGAGAGACCCAGTACTTC	CAWSVLSGRGETQYF
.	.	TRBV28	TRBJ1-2	TGTGCCAGCAGCCCCAGGGAGGGTGGTTTTGGCTACACCTTC	CASSPREGGFGYTF
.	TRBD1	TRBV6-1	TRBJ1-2	TGTGCCAGCAGTGAGGCCGGGACAGGGGGCGACTATGGCTACACCTTC	CASSEAGTGGDYGYTF